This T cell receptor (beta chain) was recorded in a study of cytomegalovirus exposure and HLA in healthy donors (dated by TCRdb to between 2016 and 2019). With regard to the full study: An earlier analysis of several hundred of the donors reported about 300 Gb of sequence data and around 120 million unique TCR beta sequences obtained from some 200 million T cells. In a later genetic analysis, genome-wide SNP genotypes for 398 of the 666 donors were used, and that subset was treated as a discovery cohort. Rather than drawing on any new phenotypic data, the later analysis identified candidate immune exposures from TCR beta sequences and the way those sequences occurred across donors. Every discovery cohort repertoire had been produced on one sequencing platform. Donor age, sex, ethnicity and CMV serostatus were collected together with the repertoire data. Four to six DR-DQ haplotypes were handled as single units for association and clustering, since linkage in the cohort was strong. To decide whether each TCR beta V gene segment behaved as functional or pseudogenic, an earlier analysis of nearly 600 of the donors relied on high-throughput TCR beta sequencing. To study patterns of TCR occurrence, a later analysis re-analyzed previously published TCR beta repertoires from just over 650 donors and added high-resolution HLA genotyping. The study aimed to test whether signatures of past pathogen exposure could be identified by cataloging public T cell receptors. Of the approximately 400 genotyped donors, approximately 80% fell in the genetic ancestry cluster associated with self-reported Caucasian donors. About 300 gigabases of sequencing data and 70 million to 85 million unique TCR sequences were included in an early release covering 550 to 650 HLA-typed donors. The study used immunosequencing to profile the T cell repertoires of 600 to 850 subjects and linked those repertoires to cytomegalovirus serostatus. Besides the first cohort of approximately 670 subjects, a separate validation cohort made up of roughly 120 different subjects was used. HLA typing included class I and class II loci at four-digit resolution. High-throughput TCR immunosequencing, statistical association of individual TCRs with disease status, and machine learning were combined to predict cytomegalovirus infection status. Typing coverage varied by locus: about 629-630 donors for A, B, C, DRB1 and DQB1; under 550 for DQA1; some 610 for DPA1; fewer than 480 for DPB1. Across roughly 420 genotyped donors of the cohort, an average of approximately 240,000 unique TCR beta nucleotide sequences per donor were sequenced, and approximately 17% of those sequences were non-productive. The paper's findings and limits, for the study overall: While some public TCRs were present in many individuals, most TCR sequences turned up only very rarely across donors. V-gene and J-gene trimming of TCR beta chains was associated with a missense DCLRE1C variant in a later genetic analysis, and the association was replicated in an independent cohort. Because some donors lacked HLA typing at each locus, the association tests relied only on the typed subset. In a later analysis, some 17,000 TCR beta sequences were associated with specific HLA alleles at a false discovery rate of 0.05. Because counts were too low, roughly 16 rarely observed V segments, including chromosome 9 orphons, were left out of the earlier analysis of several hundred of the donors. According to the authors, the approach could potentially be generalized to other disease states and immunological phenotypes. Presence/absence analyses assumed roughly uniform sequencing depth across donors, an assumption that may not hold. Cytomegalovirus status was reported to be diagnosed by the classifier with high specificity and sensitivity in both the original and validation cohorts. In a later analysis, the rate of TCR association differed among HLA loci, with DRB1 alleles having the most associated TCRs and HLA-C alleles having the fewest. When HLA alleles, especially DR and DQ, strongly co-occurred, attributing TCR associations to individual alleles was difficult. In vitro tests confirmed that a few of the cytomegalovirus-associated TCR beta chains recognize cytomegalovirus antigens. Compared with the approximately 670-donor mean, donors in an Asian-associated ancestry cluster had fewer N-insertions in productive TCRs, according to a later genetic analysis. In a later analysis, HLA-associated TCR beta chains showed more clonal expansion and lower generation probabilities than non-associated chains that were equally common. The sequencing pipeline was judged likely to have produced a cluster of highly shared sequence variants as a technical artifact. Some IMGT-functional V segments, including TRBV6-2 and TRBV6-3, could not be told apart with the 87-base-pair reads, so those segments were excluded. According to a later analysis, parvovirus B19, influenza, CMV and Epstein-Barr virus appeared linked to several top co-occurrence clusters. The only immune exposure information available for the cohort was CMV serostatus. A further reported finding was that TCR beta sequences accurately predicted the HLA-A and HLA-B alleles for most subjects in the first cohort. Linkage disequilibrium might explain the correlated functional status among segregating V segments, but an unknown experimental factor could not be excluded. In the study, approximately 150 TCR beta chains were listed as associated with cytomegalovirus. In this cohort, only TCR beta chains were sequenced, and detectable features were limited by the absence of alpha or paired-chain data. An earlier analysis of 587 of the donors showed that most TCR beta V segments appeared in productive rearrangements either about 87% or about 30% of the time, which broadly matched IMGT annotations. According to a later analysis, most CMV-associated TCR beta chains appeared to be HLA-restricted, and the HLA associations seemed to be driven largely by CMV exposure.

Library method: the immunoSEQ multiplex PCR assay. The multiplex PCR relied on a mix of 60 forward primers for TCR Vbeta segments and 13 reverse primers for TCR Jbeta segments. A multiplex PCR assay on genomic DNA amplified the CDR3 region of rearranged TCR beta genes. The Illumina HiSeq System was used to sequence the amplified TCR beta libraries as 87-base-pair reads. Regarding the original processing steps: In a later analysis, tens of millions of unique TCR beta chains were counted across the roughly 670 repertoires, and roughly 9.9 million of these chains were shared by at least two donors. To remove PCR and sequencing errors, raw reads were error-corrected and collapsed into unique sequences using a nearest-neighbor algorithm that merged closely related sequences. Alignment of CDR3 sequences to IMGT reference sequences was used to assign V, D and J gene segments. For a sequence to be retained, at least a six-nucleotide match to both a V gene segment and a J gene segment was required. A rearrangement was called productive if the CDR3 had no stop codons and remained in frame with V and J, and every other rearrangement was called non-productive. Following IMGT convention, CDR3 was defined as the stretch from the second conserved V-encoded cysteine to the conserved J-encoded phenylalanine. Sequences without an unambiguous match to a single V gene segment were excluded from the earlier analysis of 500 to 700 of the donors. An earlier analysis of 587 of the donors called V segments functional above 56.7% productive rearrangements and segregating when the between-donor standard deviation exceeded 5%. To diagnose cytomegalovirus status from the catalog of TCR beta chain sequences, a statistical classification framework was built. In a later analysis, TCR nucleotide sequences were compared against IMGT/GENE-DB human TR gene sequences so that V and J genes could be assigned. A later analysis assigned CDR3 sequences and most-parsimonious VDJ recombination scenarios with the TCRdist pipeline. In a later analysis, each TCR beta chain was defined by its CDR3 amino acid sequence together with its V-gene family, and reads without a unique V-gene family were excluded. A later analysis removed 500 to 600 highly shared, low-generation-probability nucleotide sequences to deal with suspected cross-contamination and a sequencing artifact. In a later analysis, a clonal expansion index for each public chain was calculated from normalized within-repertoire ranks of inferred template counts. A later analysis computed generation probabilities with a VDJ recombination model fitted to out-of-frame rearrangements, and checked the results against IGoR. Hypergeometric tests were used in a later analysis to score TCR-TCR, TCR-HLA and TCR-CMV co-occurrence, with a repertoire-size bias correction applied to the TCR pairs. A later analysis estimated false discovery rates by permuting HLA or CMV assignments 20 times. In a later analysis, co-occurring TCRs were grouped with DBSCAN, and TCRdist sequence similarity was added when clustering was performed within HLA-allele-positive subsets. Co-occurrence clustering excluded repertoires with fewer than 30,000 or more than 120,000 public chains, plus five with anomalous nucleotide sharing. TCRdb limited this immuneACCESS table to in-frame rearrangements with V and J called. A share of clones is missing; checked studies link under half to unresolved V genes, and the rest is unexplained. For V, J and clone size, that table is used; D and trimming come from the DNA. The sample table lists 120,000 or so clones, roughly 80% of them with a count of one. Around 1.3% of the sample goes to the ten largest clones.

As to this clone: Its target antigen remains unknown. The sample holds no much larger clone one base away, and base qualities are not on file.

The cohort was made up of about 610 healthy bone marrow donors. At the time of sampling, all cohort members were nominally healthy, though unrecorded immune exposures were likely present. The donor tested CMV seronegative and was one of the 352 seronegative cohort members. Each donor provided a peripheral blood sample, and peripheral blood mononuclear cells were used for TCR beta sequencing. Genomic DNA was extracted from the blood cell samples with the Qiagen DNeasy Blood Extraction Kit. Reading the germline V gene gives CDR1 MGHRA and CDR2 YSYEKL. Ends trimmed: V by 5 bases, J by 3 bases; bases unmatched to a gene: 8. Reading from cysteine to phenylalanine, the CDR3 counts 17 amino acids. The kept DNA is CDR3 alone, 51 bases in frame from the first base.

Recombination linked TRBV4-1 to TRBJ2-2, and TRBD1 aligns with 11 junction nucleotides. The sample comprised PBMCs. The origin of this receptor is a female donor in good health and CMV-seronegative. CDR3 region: CASSSRTGGADTGELFF. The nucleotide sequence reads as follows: TGCGCCAGCAGCTCTAGGACAGGGGGCGCCGACACCGGGGAGCTGTTTTTT.